This entry features one T cell receptor beta chain sequence. This entry is derived from a study of blood T cell repertoires in COVID-19. Study overall: Samples taken during acute and convalescent COVID-19 were collected in the United States, Italy and Spain.

TCRdb's table, derived via immunoSEQ multiplex PCR, lists solely in-frame clones and lacks some. The data show about 200,000 clones, around nine tenths seen once. Germline assignment: CDR1 GTSNPN and CDR2 SVGIG (reference sequence). The CDR3 is 12 residues long. With 5 bases removed from V and 7 bases from J, the gap between germline ends came to 11 bases. This TCR was recovered from a man aged 18 to 29 with active or convalescent COVID-19. The sample comprised peripheral blood. The chain uses TRBV30 and TRBJ1-4, with no clear D. The CDR3 DNA reads TGTGCCTGGGGGCCGATGGGTGAAAAACTGTTTTTT. Its protein is CAWGPMGEKLFF.